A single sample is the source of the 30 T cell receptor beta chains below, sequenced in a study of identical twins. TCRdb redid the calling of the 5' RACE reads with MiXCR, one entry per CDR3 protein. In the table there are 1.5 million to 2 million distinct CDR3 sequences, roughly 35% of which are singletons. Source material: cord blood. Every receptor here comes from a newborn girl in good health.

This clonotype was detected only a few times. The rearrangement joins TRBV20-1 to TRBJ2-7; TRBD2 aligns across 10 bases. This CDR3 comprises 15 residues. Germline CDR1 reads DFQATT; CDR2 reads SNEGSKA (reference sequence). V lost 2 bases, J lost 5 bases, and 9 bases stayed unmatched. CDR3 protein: CSARHSGRANHEQYF. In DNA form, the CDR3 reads TGCAGTGCTAGACACAGCGGGAGGGCCAACCACGAGCAGTACTTC.

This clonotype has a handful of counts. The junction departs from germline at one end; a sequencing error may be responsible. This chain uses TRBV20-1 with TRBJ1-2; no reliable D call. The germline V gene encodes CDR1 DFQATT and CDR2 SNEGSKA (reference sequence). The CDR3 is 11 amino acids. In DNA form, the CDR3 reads TGCAGTGCTGGAGAATACTATGGCTACACCTTC. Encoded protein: CSAGEYYGYTF.

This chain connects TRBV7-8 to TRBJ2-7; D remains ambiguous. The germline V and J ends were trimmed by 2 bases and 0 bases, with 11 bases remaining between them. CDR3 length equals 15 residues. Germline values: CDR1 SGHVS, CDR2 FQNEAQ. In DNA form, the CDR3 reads TGTGCCAGCAGCTTATGGCTCCAGAGCTCCTACGAGCAGTACTTC. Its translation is CASSLWLQSSYEQYF.

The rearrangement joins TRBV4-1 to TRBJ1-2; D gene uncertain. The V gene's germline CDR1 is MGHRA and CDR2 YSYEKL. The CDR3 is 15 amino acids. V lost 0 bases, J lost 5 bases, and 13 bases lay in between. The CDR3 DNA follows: TGCGCCAGCAGCCAAGATGGGGAGGGTTCATATGGCTACACCTTC. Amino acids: CASSQDGEGSYGYTF.

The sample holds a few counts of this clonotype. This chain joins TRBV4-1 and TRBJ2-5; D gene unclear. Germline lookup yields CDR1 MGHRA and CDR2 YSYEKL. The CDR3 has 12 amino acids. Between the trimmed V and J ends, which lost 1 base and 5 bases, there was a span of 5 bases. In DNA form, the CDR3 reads TGCGCCAGCAGCCAAGGTTGGGAGACCCAGTACTTC. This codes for CASSQGWETQYF.

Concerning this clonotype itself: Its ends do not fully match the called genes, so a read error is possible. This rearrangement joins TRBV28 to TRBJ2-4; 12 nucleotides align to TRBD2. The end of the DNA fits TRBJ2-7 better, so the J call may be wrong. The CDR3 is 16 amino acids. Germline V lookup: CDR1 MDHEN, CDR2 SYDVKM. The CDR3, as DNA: TGTGCCGGCAGTCTACAACCTAGCGGGAGGGCCTACGAGCAGTACTTC. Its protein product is CAGSLQPSGRAYEQYF.

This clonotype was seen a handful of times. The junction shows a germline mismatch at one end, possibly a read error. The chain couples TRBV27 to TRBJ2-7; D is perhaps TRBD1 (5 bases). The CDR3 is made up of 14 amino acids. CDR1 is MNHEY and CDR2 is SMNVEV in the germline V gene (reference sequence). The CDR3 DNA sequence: TGCGCCAGCAGCTTTTGGGGCCTCTCCTACGAGCAGTACTTC. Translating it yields CASSFWGLSYEQYF.

CDR3: CASSQGGEEPQFF. The CDR3 DNA is TGTGCCAGCAGCCAAGGAGGTGAGGAGCCTCAGTTCTTC. V and J are TRBV4-2 and TRBJ2-1; D is unclear. Germline V CDR1 and CDR2: LGHNA, YNFKEQ. CDR3 length: 13 amino acids. Trimming took off 1 base at V and 13 bases at J, with 14 bases between the two ends.

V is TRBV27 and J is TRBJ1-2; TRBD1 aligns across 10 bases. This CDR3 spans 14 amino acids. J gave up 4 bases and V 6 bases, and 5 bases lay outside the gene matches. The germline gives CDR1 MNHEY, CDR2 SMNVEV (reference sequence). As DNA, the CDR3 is TGTGCCAGCAGGGAGACAGGGGGCCTCTATGGCTACACCTTC. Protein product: CASRETGGLYGYTF.

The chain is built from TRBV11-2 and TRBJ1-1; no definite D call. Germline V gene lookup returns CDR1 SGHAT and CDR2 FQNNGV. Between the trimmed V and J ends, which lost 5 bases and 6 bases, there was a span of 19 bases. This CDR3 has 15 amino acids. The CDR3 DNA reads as TGTGCCAGCAGCCCCGAGTCAGTATCGGTTTCTGAAGCTTTCTTT. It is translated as CASSPESVSVSEAFF.

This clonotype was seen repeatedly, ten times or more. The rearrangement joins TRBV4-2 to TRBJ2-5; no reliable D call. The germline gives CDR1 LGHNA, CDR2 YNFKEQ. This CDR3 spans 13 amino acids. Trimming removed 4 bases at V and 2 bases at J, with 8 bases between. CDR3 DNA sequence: TGTGCCAGCAGCCGTAAGACTCAAGAGACCCAGTACTTC. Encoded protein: CASSRKTQETQYF.

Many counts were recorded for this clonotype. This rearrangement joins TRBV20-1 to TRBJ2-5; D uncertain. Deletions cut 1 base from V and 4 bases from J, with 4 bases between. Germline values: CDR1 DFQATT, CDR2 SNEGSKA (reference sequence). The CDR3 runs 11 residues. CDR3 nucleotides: TGCAGTGCTAGAGTAGTAGAGACCCAGTACTTC. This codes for CSARVVETQYF.

The CDR3 bases are TGTGCCAGCAGGCGGGACAGAGCCTCCTACGAGCAGTACTTC. It is translated as CASRRDRASYEQYF. The chain couples TRBV12-3 or TRBV12-4 to TRBJ2-7; D may be TRBD1 (7 bases). CDR3 length: 14 residues. V was cut by 6 bases and J by 0 bases, with 12 bases left in between.

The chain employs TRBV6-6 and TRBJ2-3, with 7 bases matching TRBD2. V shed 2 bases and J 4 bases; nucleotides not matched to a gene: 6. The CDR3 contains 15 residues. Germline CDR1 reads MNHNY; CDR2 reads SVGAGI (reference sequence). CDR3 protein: CASSYEGGLADTQYF. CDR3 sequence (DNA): TGTGCCAGCAGTTACGAGGGAGGGTTGGCAGATACGCAGTATTTT.

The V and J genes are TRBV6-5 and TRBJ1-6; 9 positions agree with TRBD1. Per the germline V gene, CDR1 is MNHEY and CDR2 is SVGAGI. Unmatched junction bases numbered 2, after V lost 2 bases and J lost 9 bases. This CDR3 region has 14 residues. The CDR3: CASSYTGGASPLHF. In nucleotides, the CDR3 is TGTGCCAGCAGTTACACAGGGGGCGCTTCACCCCTCCACTTT.

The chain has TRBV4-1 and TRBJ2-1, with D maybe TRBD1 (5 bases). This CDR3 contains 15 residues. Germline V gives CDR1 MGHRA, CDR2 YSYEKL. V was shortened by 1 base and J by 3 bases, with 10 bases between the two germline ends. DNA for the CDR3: TGCGCCAGCAGCCAAGGGGGCCTCCTCTACAATGAGCAGTTCTTC. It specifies CASSQGGLLYNEQFF.

CDR3 nucleotide sequence: TGTGCCAGCTCACCCTTTCCCCACGCTGAAGAGACCCAGTACTTC. This encodes CASSPFPHAEETQYF. The J gene is TRBJ2-5, the V gene TRBV18; D not resolved. Trimming took 3 bases from V and 3 from J, leaving 14 bases between them. The CDR3 runs 15 residues. Looked up from germline, CDR1 is KGHSH and CDR2 is LQKENI.

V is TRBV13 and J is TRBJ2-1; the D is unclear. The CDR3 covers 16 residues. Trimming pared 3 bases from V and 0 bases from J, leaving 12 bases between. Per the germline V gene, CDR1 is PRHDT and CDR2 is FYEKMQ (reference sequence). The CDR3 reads CASSFPAGSSYNEQFF. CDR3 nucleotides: TGTGCCAGCAGCTTTCCAGCCGGCAGCTCCTACAATGAGCAGTTCTTC.

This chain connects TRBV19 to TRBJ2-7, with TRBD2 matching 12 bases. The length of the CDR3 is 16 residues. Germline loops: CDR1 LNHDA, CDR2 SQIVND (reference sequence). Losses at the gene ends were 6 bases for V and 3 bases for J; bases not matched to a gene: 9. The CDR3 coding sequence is TGTGCCAGTAGCTTCACGACTAGCGGGAGAGTCTACGAGCAGTACTTC. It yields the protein CASSFTTSGRVYEQYF.

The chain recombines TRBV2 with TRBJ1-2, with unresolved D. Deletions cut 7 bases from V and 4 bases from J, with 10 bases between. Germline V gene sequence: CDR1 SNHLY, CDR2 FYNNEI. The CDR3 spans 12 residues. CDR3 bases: TGTGCCAGCATGGCGGGGTTCTATGGCTACACCTTC. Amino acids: CASMAGFYGYTF. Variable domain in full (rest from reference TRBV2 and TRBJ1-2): EPEVTQTPSHQVTQMGQEVILRCVPISNHLYFYWYRQILGQKVEFLVSFYNNEISEKSEIFDDQFSVERPDGSNFTLKIRSTKLEDSAMYFCASMAGFYGYTFGSGTRLTVV.

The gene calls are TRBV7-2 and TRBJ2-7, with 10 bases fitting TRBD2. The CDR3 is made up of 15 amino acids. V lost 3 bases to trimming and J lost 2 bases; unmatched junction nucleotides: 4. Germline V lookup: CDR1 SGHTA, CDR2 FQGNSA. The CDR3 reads CASSFSGLAAYEQYF. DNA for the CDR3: TGTGCCAGCAGCTTCTCCGGACTAGCGGCCTACGAGCAGTACTTC.

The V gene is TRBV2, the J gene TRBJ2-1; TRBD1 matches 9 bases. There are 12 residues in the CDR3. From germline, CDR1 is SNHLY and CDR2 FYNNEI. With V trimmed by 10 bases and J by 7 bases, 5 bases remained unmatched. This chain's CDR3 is CAIGDRANEQFF. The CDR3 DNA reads TGTGCCATAGGGGACAGGGCAAATGAGCAGTTCTTC.

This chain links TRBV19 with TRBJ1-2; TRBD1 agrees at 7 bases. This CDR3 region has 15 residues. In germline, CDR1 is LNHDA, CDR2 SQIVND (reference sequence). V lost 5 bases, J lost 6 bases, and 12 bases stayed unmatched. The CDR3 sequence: CASSLTGQRRNGYTF. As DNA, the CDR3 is TGTGCCAGTAGTCTCACGGGACAGCGGAGGAATGGCTACACCTTC.

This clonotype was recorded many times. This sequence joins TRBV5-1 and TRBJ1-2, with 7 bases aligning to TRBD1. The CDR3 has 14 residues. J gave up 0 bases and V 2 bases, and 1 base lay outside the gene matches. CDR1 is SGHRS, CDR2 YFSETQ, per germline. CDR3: CASSLQGSNYGYTF. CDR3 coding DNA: TGCGCCAGCAGCTTACAGGGGTCTAACTATGGCTACACCTTC.

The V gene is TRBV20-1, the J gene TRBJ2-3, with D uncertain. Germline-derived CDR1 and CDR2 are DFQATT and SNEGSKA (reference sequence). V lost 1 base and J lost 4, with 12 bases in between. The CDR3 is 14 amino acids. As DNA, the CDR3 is TGCAGTGCTAGAGTAGGGTCAGGTGCAGATACGCAGTATTTT. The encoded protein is CSARVGSGADTQYF.

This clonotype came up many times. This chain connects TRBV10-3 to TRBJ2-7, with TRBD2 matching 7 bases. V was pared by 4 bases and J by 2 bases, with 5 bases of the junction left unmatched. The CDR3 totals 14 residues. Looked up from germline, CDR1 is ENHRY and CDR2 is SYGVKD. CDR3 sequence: CAISGSSGAYEQYF. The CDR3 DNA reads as TGTGCCATCAGTGGTTCTAGCGGTGCCTACGAGCAGTACTTC.

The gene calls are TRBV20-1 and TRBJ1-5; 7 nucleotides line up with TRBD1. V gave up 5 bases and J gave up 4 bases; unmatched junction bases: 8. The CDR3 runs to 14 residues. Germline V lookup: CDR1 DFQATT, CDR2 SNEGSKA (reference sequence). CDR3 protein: CSAAGGRGNQPQHF. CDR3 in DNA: TGCAGTGCTGCCGGAGGCAGGGGGAATCAGCCCCAGCATTTT.

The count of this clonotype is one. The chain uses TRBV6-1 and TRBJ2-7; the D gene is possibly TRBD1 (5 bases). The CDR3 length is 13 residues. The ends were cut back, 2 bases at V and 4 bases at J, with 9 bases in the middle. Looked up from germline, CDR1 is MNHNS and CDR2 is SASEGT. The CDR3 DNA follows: TGTGCCAGCAGTGAAATAAGGGGATACGAGCAGTACTTC. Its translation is CASSEIRGYEQYF.

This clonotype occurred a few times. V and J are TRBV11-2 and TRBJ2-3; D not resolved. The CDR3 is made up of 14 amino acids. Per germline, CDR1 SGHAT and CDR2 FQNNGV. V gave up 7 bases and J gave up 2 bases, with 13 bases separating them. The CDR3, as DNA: TGTGCCAGCAAGGATGGGCTTACCACAGATACGCAGTATTTT. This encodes CASKDGLTTDTQYF.

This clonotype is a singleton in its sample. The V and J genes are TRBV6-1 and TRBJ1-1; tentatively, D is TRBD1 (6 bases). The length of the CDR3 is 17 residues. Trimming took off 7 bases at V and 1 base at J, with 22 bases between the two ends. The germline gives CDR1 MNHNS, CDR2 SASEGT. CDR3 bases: TGTGCCAGCACCCACTGGGGGGGGCTGCTGGGGAACACTGAAGCTTTCTTT. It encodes CASTHWGGLLGNTEAFF.